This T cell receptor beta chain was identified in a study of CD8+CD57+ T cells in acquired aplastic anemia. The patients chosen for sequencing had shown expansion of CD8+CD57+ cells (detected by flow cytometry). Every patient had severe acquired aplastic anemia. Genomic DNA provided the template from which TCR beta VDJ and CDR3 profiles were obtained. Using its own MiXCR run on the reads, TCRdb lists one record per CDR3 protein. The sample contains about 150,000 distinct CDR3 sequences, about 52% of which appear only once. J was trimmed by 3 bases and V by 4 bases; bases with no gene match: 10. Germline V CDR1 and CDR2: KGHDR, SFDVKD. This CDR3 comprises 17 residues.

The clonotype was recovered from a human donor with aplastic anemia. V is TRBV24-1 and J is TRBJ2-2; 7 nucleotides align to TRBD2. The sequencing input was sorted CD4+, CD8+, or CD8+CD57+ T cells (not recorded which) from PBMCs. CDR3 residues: CATSDHETSSYTGELFF. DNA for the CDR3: TGTGCCACCAGTGACCACGAGACTAGCAGTTACACCGGGGAGCTGTTTTTT.